The rows below give T cell receptor beta chains drawn from one sample of a study of cytotoxic CD8 clonotypes in ibrutinib-treated CLL. Method: immunoSEQ multiplex PCR; TCRdb's copy keeps in-frame clones and lacks some. The table has 150,000 or so clones, 70% to 90% seen once; the top ten hold 2% to 2.5%. The input for sequencing was PBMCs, taken after 24 months of ibrutinib treatment. The receptor source for this set is a human donor with chronic lymphocytic leukemia. CDR3s include the opening cysteine and the closing phenylalanine or tryptophan. D genes are given only for firm matches. The size field is filled for only some rows; it gives once, few, many or a size class.

cdr3_aa,cdr3_nt,j_call,v_call,d_call,clone_size
CASSQDSPSGYTF,TGTGCCAGCAGCCAAGATAGCCCTAGTGGCTACACCTTC,TRBJ1-2,TRBV4-2,-,-
CASSKVKGARSYEQYF,TGTGCCAGCAGCAAAGTCAAGGGGGCGAGATCCTACGAGCAGTACTTC,TRBJ2-7,TRBV21-1,-,-
CASSRGTSGGIQETQYF,TGCGCCAGCAGCCGCGGGACTAGCGGGGGGATCCAAGAGACCCAGTACTTC,TRBJ2-5,TRBV4-1,TRBD2,-
CASSQGLHTDTQYF,TGTGCCAGCAGCCAGGGACTGCACACAGATACGCAGTATTTT,TRBJ2-3,TRBV9,-,-
CASRSFLKEQYF,TGTGCAAGTCGCTCGTTTTTAAAAGAGCAGTACTTC,TRBJ2-7,TRBV12-2,-,-
CASSPRTSTGAYNEQFF,TGTGCCAGCAGCCCGCGAACGTCCACAGGGGCATACAATGAGCAGTTCTTC,TRBJ2-1,TRBV7-2,TRBD1,-
CASSITQGDYGYTF,TGTGCCAGTAGTATCACACAGGGGGACTATGGCTACACCTTC,TRBJ1-2,TRBV19,TRBD1,-
CASSPQTGLGTAEQYF,TGTGCCAGCAGCCCCCAGACAGGGCTTGGAACGGCCGAGCAGTACTTC,TRBJ2-7,TRBV28,TRBD1,once
CASSWGPGMRANYGYTF,TGCGCCAGCAGCTGGGGGCCGGGGATGCGGGCTAACTATGGCTACACCTTC,TRBJ1-2,TRBV5-1,-,-
CASSPNYEQFF,TGTGCCAGCTCACCGAATTATGAGCAGTTCTTC,TRBJ2-1,TRBV18,-,-
CASSPGQNSDGAFF,TGTGCCAGCAGCCCGGGACAGAATAGTGACGGGGCTTTCTTT,TRBJ1-1,TRBV4-2,TRBD1,few
CASRSGTNTDTQYF,TGTGCCAGCAGGTCCGGGACCAACACAGATACGCAGTATTTT,TRBJ2-3,TRBV27,-,-
CASSESAGNYGYTF,TGTGCCAGCAGTGAGTCAGCCGGAAACTATGGCTACACCTTC,TRBJ1-2,TRBV2,-,-
CASSIPGTPEKLFF,TGTGCCAGCAGTATTCCCGGGACACCCGAAAAACTGTTTTTT,TRBJ1-4,TRBV28,-,-
CASSYSTRGGKYEQYF,TGTGCCAGCAGTTACTCGACGCGGGGGGGCAAATACGAGCAGTACTTC,TRBJ2-7,TRBV6-5,TRBD2,-
CASSLDRGVDYGYTF,TGTGCCAGCAGCTTGGACAGGGGTGTCGACTATGGCTACACCTTC,TRBJ1-2,TRBV5-6,TRBD1,few
CASSFTADTQYF,TGTGCCAGCAGCTTCACGGCAGATACGCAGTATTTT,TRBJ2-3,TRBV5-6,-,-
CASILPGGSNYGYTF,TGTGCCAGCATCCTACCCGGCGGATCTAACTATGGCTACACCTTC,TRBJ1-2,TRBV28,-,-
CASSQDPGNSGGYEQYF,TGCGCCAGCAGCCAAGACCCAGGGAACAGCGGGGGCTACGAGCAGTACTTC,TRBJ2-7,TRBV4-3,TRBD2,-
CATWEGWGQPQHF,TGTGCCACATGGGAGGGGTGGGGTCAGCCCCAGCATTTT,TRBJ1-5,TRBV6-1,-,-
CASSLDEGRNQPQHF,TGCGCCAGCAGCTTGGACGAAGGGCGCAATCAGCCCCAGCATTTT,TRBJ1-5,TRBV5-1,-,-
CASTTGAGEQYF,TGTGCCAGCACGACAGGGGCTGGCGAGCAGTACTTC,TRBJ2-7,TRBV27,TRBD1,-
CASSAGGTDTQYF,TGCGCCAGCAGCGCCGGCGGCACAGATACGCAGTATTTT,TRBJ2-3,TRBV5-1,-,-
CASKRFWTAVGYGYTF,TGTGCCAGTAAACGGTTTTGGACCGCCGTCGGGTATGGCTACACCTTC,TRBJ1-2,TRBV19,-,-
CASSPGTVPYEQYF,TGTGCCAGCTCTCCCGGGACGGTACCCTACGAGCAGTACTTC,TRBJ2-7,TRBV18,-,-
CASSLTSTNTEAFF,TGTGCCAGCAGCTTAACATCAACCAACACTGAAGCTTTCTTT,TRBJ1-1,TRBV11-2,-,-
CASSVPSGFFNEQYF,TGTGCCAGCAGCGTCCCTAGCGGGTTCTTCAACGAGCAGTACTTC,TRBJ2-7,TRBV7-2,TRBD2,-
CASSPLQGFGYGYTF,TGTGCCAGCAGTCCCTTACAGGGCTTTGGCTATGGCTACACCTTC,TRBJ1-2,TRBV28,-,-
CASSLGPQVRTEAFF,TGTGCCAGCAGTTTGGGGCCGCAGGTTAGGACTGAAGCTTTCTTT,TRBJ1-1,TRBV27,-,-
CASSLTARGNYEQYF,TGTGCCAGCAGCTTAACCGCCAGGGGAAACTACGAGCAGTACTTC,TRBJ2-7,TRBV7-3,-,few
CASSFSPQNTEAFF,TGTGCCAGCAGTTTCTCCCCACAGAACACTGAAGCTTTCTTT,TRBJ1-1,TRBV6-5,-,once
CSVRLAGGPGNEQFF,TGCAGCGTTCGACTAGCGGGAGGCCCAGGAAATGAGCAGTTCTTC,TRBJ2-1,TRBV29-1,TRBD2,-
CASSQGQGINSPLHF,TGTGCCAGCAGCCAGGGACAGGGGATAAATTCACCCCTCCACTTT,TRBJ1-6,TRBV7-2,TRBD1,few
CASSLGSGANVLTF,TGTGCCAGCAGCCTGGGGTCTGGGGCCAACGTCCTGACTTTC,TRBJ2-6,TRBV7-2,-,-
CAISDNRGGTEAFF,TGTGCCATCAGTGACAACAGGGGAGGCACTGAAGCTTTCTTT,TRBJ1-1,TRBV10-3,TRBD1,-
CASRSWRRGTDTQYF,TGTGCCAGCAGGAGCTGGCGGAGGGGCACAGATACGCAGTATTTT,TRBJ2-3,TRBV6-6,-,-
CASSYSSGGLSGEQYF,TGTGCCAGCAGTTACTCTAGCGGGGGCCTCTCGGGCGAGCAGTACTTC,TRBJ2-7,TRBV6-5,TRBD2,-
CASSDRAGAPNQPQHF,TGTGCCAGCAGTGATCGGGCAGGTGCCCCAAATCAGCCCCAGCATTTT,TRBJ1-5,TRBV2,-,-
CASSESVGLEGPSDNEKLFF,TGCGCCAGCAGTGAGTCGGTCGGGCTCGAGGGCCCATCCGATAATGAAAAACTGTTTTTT,TRBJ1-4,TRBV10-1,-,-